This TCR beta chain was retrieved from a study of OX40 agonist ivuxolimab in advanced cancers. About the research overall: Under the entry rules, prior anti-PD-1, anti-PD-L1 or anti-CTLA-4 therapy was allowed, and 40% had some.

The study, taken as a whole, reports: Nonresponders included some who also had low normalized T-cell clonal expansion. Not determined was the antigen specificity of the expanded peripheral T cells. CD4+ T cells averaged fewer expanded clones than CD8+ T cells.

The method was immunoSEQ multiplex PCR; TCRdb's version includes in-frame clones alone and lacks a portion of them. The data show 77,000 or so clones, around nine tenths seen once. About this clone: The antigen is undetermined.

The sample consisted of CD4+ or CD8+ T cells sorted from blood, taken in a trial of the OX40 agonist ivuxolimab. This TCR was recovered from an adult with an advanced solid tumor such as melanoma, head and neck, liver or kidney cancer.

Written as DNA, the CDR3 is TGTGCCAGCAGTGAAATGGGAATCTTAGGGAGCTCTGGAAACACCATATATTTT. Translation gives CASSEMGILGSSGNTIYF. The chain is built from TRBV2 and TRBJ1-3; the D is unclear. CDR1 and CDR2 from the germline V gene are SNHLY and FYNNEI. The ends were cut back, 2 bases at V and 0 bases at J, with 17 bases in the middle. This CDR3 has 18 residues.